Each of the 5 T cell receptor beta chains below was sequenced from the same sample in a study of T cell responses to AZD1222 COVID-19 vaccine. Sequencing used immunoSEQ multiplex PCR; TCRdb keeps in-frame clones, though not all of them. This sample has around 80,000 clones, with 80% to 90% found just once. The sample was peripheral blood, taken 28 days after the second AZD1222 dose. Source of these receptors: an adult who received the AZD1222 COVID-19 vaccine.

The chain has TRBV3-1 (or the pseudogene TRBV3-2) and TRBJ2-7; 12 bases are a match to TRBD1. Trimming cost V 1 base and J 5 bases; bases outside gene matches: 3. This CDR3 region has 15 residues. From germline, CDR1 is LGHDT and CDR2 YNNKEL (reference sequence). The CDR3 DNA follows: TGTGCCAGCAGCCAAGCCGGGACAGGGGGCGACGAGCAGTACTTC. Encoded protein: CASSQAGTGGDEQYF.

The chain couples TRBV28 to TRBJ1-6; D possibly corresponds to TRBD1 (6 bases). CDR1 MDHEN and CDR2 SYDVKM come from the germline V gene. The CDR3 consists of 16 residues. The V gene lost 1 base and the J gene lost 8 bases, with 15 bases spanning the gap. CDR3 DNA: TGTGCCAGCAGTTTATCCTTGGGGGCGTCTGATTCACCCCTCCACTTT. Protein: CASSLSLGASDSPLHF.

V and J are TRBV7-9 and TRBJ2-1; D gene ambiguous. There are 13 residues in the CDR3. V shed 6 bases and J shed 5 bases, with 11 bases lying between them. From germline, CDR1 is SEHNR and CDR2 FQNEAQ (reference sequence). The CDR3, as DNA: TGTGCCAGCAGTTCTTACAACGACAATGAGCAGTTCTTC. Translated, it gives CASSSYNDNEQFF.

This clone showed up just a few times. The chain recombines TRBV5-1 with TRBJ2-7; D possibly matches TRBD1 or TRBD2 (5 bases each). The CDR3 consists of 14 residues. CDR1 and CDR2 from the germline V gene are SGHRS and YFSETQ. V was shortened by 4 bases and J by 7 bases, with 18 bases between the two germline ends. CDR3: CASSLSAGTAEQYF. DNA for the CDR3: TGCGCCAGCAGCCTTTCGGCTGGGACGGCAGAGCAGTACTTC.

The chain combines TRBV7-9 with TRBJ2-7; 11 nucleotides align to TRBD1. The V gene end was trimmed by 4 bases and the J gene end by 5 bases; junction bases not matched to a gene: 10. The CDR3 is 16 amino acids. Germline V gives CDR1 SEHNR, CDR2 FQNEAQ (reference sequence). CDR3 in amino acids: CASSSGGQGEPNEQYF. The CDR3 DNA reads TGTGCCAGCAGCTCCGGGGGACAGGGGGAGCCCAACGAGCAGTACTTC.